The 30 T cell receptor beta chains below come from one sample, sequenced in a study of T cells in Graves' hyperthyroidism and ophthalmopathy. Amplified regions were TCR beta CDR3 sequences from RNA transcripts. The HTBI set primed first-round TCR CDR3 RT-PCR. Each CDR3 protein gets one entry after TCRdb re-called the multiplex PCR reads with MiXCR. The sample lists some 650,000 distinct CDR3 sequences; about a sixth were seen once. The sequenced sample consisted of blood. These receptor sequences come from a woman in her thirties or forties with Graves' ophthalmopathy.

This clonotype was found a few times. The chain employs TRBV27 and TRBJ2-1; 8 positions agree with TRBD2. The V gene end was trimmed by 5 bases and the J gene end by 0 bases; junction bases not matched to a gene: 9. This CDR3 has 17 amino acids. In germline, CDR1 is MNHEY, CDR2 SMNVEV (reference sequence). The CDR3 region has the DNA TGTGCCAGCAGTCCTATAGAGCGGGAGCTCTCCTACAATGAGCAGTTCTTC. This sequence encodes CASSPIERELSYNEQFF.

There are many counts of this clonotype. This sequence joins TRBV2 and TRBJ1-5; D perhaps matches TRBD1 (6 bases). CDR3 length: 13 residues. V was shortened by 7 bases and J by 6 bases, with 13 bases between the two germline ends. Per germline, CDR1 SNHLY and CDR2 FYNNEI. For the CDR3, the DNA is TGTGCCAGCAACAGGGAGGGAAGTCAGCCCCAGCATTTT. This codes for CASNREGSQPQHF.

Ten or more counts support this clonotype. The CDR3 bases are TGTGCCAGCAGTGACGCGAATGAGCAGTTCTTC. Translating it yields CASSDANEQFF. The chain couples TRBV2 to TRBJ2-1; D unresolved. Germline values: CDR1 SNHLY, CDR2 FYNNEI. V dropped 3 bases and J dropped 7 bases, with 4 bases sitting between them. CDR3 size: 11 residues.

The chain couples TRBV12-3 or TRBV12-4 to TRBJ1-3; a weak D match, TRBD1 (5 bases). V lost 3 bases and J 4 bases, leaving 10 bases between the germline ends. The CDR3 is 14 amino acids. The DNA for the CDR3 is TGTGCCAGCAGTTTCAGGGTCAGGGGAAACACCATATATTTT. This codes for CASSFRVRGNTIYF.

V gene TRBV20-1 combines with J gene TRBJ2-3; weak D call: TRBD2 (5 bases). From germline, CDR1 is DFQATT and CDR2 SNEGSKA (reference sequence). There are 14 residues in the CDR3. Trimming took 6 bases from V and 1 from J, leaving 14 bases between them. In DNA, the CDR3 is TGCAGTGCGAGCCGTCGAGCGGGCACAGATACGCAGTATTTT. It codes for CSASRRAGTDTQYF.

The table lists this clonotype with many counts. This sequence joins TRBV11-1 and TRBJ2-3; 8 bases match TRBD2. The J segment lost 5 bases and the V segment lost 6 bases, leaving 4 bases of the junction unmatched. Germline assignment: CDR1 SGHAT and CDR2 FQDESV (reference sequence). The CDR3 has 13 residues. The CDR3 bases are TGTGCCAGCAGAGCGACTAGCGAAGATACGCAGTATTTT. This codes for CASRATSEDTQYF.

This clonotype came up a few times. The rearrangement joins TRBV9 to TRBJ2-7; 8 bases agree with TRBD1. Germline CDR1 and CDR2: SGDLS and YYNGEE. Trimming cost V 3 bases and J 0 bases; bases outside gene matches: 2. This CDR3 contains 14 residues. This CDR3 is CASSAGGFSYEQYF. The DNA of the CDR3 is TGTGCCAGCAGCGCAGGGGGCTTCTCCTACGAGCAGTACTTC.

This clonotype has more than one count but fewer than ten. The V gene is TRBV5-4, the J gene TRBJ1-1; D gene uncertain. CDR3 length: 13 residues. V gave up 4 bases and J gave up 6 bases, with 13 bases separating them. Germline V gene data show CDR1 as SGHNT and CDR2 as YYREEE (reference sequence). The CDR3 nucleotides are TGTGCCAGCAGCCTGGACTTTTCCTCTGAAGCTTTCTTT. Its protein is CASSLDFSSEAFF.

This clonotype was seen many times. The rearrangement joins TRBV11-2 to TRBJ2-1; 7 bases are a match to TRBD2. From germline, CDR1 is SGHAT and CDR2 FQNNGV. CDR3 size: 13 residues. V lost 0 bases and J lost 10; bases outside the gene matches: 3. DNA of the CDR3: TGTGCCAGCAGCTTAGAGGCGGGAGACGAGCAGTTCTTC. Its protein product is CASSLEAGDEQFF. Using reference TRBV11-2 and TRBJ2-1 for the parts outside the CDR3, the full variable domain is EAGVAQSPRYKIIEKRQSVAFWCNPISGHATLYWYQQILGQGPKLLIQFQNNGVVDDSQLPKDRFSAERLKGVDSTLKIQPAKLEDSAVYLCASSLEAGDEQFFGPGTRLTVL.

This clonotype was recorded many times. The rearrangement links TRBV5-4 to TRBJ2-5; 9 bases map to TRBD1. The germline gives CDR1 SGHNT, CDR2 YYREEE (reference sequence). Trimming cost V 0 bases and J 5 bases; bases outside gene matches: 5. This CDR3 region has 15 residues. The CDR3 DNA reads TGTGCCAGCAGCTTGGGCGGGACAGGGAGGGAGACCCAGTACTTC. The encoded protein is CASSLGGTGRETQYF.

The table lists this clonotype with many counts. V and J are TRBV6-1 and TRBJ2-1, with D perhaps matching TRBD2 (5 bases). The ends were cut back, 4 bases at V and 3 bases at J, with 16 bases in the middle. This CDR3 region has 16 residues. Germline loops: CDR1 MNHNS, CDR2 SASEGT. The CDR3 DNA reads as TGTGCCAGCAGTGTTCCGACGGGAACCGGCTACAATGAGCAGTTCTTC. Its translation is CASSVPTGTGYNEQFF.

V is TRBV7-9 and J is TRBJ2-2; D is undetermined. Per germline, CDR1 SEHNR and CDR2 FQNEAQ (reference sequence). There are 15 residues in the CDR3. V gave up 2 bases and J gave up 4 bases, with 11 bases separating them. The CDR3 reads CASSLSGLATGELFF. CDR3 nucleotide sequence: TGTGCCAGCAGCTTATCCGGGCTTGCCACCGGGGAGCTGTTTTTT.

This clonotype was counted at least ten times. The chain combines TRBV2 with TRBJ2-1; D is unclear. Germline V lookup: CDR1 SNHLY, CDR2 FYNNEI. The CDR3 contains 14 residues. The V gene lost 4 bases and the J gene lost 2 bases, with 9 bases spanning the gap. Here the CDR3 reads CASSGSRTYNEQFF. The DNA of the CDR3 is TGTGCCAGCAGTGGATCTCGTACCTACAATGAGCAGTTCTTC.

This clonotype has a handful of counts. The rearrangement links TRBV4-1 to TRBJ2-7; 11 bases are a match to TRBD1. The germline CDR1 and CDR2 sequences are MGHRA and YSYEKL. The J segment lost 3 bases and the V segment lost 5 bases, leaving 9 bases of the junction unmatched. The CDR3 is made up of 16 amino acids. This CDR3 is CASSSQGDRGNYEQYF. DNA for the CDR3: TGCGCCAGCAGCAGCCAAGGGGACAGGGGGAACTACGAGCAGTACTTC.

This clonotype has a handful of counts. This rearrangement joins TRBV6-2 or TRBV6-3 to TRBJ1-4; D remains unclear. The ends were cut back, 8 bases at V and 0 bases at J, with 10 bases in the middle. The CDR3 extends over 14 amino acids. CDR1 is MNHEY and CDR2 is SVGEGT in the germline V gene. The CDR3 coding sequence is TGTGCCAGCGTGATGGGTGCAACTAATGAAAAACTGTTTTTT. Protein product: CASVMGATNEKLFF.

The V and J genes are TRBV29-1 and TRBJ1-6, with a possible D match to TRBD1 (5 bases). Trimming stripped 5 bases from V and 3 bases from J, with 17 bases between. The CDR3 loop spans 16 amino acids. CDR1 and CDR2 (germline): SQVTM, ANQGSEA. In DNA, the CDR3 is TGCAGCGTTCCTACCGGGCAGGGTGGCTATAATTCACCCCTCCACTTT. As protein: CSVPTGQGGYNSPLHF. Based on the CDR3 plus reference TRBV29-1 and TRBJ1-6, the full variable domain is SAVISQKPSRDICQRGTSLTIQCQVDSQVTMMFWYRQQPGQSLTLIATANQGSEATYESGFVIDKFPISRPNLTFSTLTVSNMSPEDSSIYLCSVPTGQGGYNSPLHFGNGTRLTVT.

About this clonotype itself: Being one base from a much bigger clone, this may be a read error. The CDR3 does not end in the conserved phenylalanine or tryptophan, so this is likely a read error. The rearrangement uses TRBV11-2 and TRBJ2-1; TRBD2 matches at 8 bases. This CDR3 spans 16 amino acids. V was pared by 3 bases and J by 5 bases, with 9 bases of the junction left unmatched. Germline V gene sequence: CDR1 SGHAT, CDR2 FQNNGV. Here the CDR3 reads CASSFRYSGTHNEQFS. For the CDR3, the DNA is TGTGCCAGCAGCTTCCGATATAGCGGGACCCACAATGAGCAGTTCTCC.

This clonotype was counted between two and nine times. V usage is TRBV4-1 and J usage is TRBJ2-2, with D hard to call. Trimming removed 3 bases from V and 5 bases from J, with 4 bases in between. Germline V CDR1 and CDR2: MGHRA, YSYEKL. The CDR3 contains 12 residues. The DNA of the CDR3 is TGCGCCAGCAGCCACCCGACCGGGGAGCTGTTTTTT. This codes for CASSHPTGELFF.

The V call is TRBV10-3, the J call TRBJ2-7; TRBD2 matches at 7 bases. V was pared by 5 bases and J by 2 bases, with 6 bases of the junction left unmatched. The V gene's germline CDR1 is ENHRY and CDR2 SYGVKD. The CDR3 length is 14 residues. The DNA of the CDR3 is TGTGCCATCAGTCGGACTAGGGGTCCCTACGAGCAGTACTTC. Its translation: CAISRTRGPYEQYF.

The V call is TRBV5-8, the J call TRBJ1-6, with D perhaps TRBD1 (6 bases). The germline V and J ends were trimmed by 2 bases and 10 bases, with 16 bases remaining between them. Germline V gene sequence: CDR1 SGHTS, CDR2 YDEGEE. The CDR3 length is 15 residues. The CDR3 region is CASSFMQGLGSPLHF. As DNA, the CDR3 is TGTGCCAGCAGCTTCATGCAGGGGCTCGGATCACCCCTCCACTTT.

This clonotype came up many times. The chain joins TRBV27 to TRBJ2-3; perhaps TRBD2 as D (6 bases). Trimming pared 6 bases from V and 0 bases from J, leaving 22 bases between. Germline CDR1 and CDR2: MNHEY and SMNVEV (reference sequence). The CDR3 spans 18 residues. Here the CDR3 reads CASRFRAHSGPSTDTQYF. CDR3 bases: TGTGCCAGCAGATTTAGGGCTCATAGCGGCCCTAGCACAGATACGCAGTATTTT.

This clonotype occurred many times. V is TRBV5-1 and J is TRBJ2-5, with D maybe TRBD1 (5 bases). Germline loops: CDR1 SGHRS, CDR2 YFSETQ. The CDR3 loop spans 16 amino acids. V gave up 0 bases and J gave up 5 bases, with 17 bases separating them. The CDR3 sequence is CASSLGAGRAGETQYF. The CDR3, as DNA: TGCGCCAGCAGCTTGGGAGCAGGCAGGGCCGGGGAGACCCAGTACTTC.

This clonotype was counted at least ten times. The J gene is TRBJ1-2, the V gene TRBV12-3 or TRBV12-4; D uncertain. Trimming took 3 bases from V and 4 from J, leaving 9 bases between them. The CDR3 has 13 residues. In DNA, the CDR3 is TGTGCCAGCAGTTTTCAGGCAGCCTATGGCTACACCTTC. Translated, it gives CASSFQAAYGYTF.

J is TRBJ2-3 and V is TRBV4-1; D not certain. V lost 3 bases and J lost 5, with 6 bases in between. Germline lookup yields CDR1 MGHRA and CDR2 YSYEKL. CDR3 size: 12 residues. The CDR3 sequence is CASSHIKDTQYF. The DNA of the CDR3 is TGCGCCAGCAGCCACATCAAAGATACGCAGTATTTT.

This clonotype was picked up many times. J is TRBJ1-1 and V is TRBV3-1; D is ambiguous. Trimming removed 1 base at V and 1 base at J, with 10 bases between. CDR3 length: 15 amino acids. Looked up from germline, CDR1 is LGHDT and CDR2 is YNNKEL (reference sequence). The DNA for the CDR3 is TGTGCCAGCAGCCAAGGCAACCCAGGGAACACTGAAGCTTTCTTT. This encodes CASSQGNPGNTEAFF.

There are a few counts of this clonotype. The chain recombines TRBV5-1 with TRBJ2-1; TRBD1 aligns across 12 bases. The germline V gene encodes CDR1 SGHRS and CDR2 YFSETQ. This CDR3 spans 16 amino acids. V lost 3 bases, J lost 9 bases, and 10 bases stayed unmatched. The CDR3 region is CASSWTRGQGATEQFF. DNA of the CDR3: TGCGCCAGCAGCTGGACCCGGGGACAGGGGGCAACTGAGCAGTTCTTC.

This clonotype appeared many times. V is TRBV2 and J is TRBJ2-3; the D gene could be TRBD1 or TRBD2 (5 bases each). The ends were cut back, 5 bases at V and 9 bases at J, with 15 bases in the middle. Germline V gene data show CDR1 as SNHLY and CDR2 as FYNNEI. The CDR3 runs to 13 residues. The CDR3 reads CASSTGTPGTQYF. The CDR3 DNA follows: TGTGCCAGCAGTACCGGGACCCCCGGCACGCAGTATTTT.

The chain has TRBV3-1 and TRBJ1-4, with no clear D. The CDR3 is made up of 16 amino acids. Germline V gives CDR1 LGHDT, CDR2 YNNKEL (reference sequence). The V and J ends lost 5 bases and 2 bases respectively, with 15 bases between them. The CDR3 reads CASSLGEVSTNEKLFF. The CDR3 region has the DNA TGTGCCAGCAGCTTAGGAGAGGTGTCGACTAATGAAAAACTGTTTTTT.

This clonotype came up a few times. The V gene is TRBV28, the J gene TRBJ1-5; the D gene is possibly TRBD1 (6 bases). The V gene lost 4 bases and the J gene lost 4 bases, with 11 bases spanning the gap. This CDR3 is built from 14 residues. Germline CDR1 and CDR2: MDHEN and SYDVKM. CDR3 sequence reads: CASSSTGLNQPQHF. As DNA, the CDR3 is TGTGCCAGCAGTTCCACAGGGTTAAATCAGCCCCAGCATTTT.

There are many counts of this clonotype. This chain joins TRBV14 and TRBJ2-1; 8 nucleotides agree with TRBD1. This CDR3 is built from 14 residues. Germline assignment: CDR1 SGHDN and CDR2 FVKESK. With 4 bases clipped from V and 6 bases from J, the junction kept 5 bases outside the gene matches. CDR3 nucleotides: TGTGCCAGCAGCCCCCAACAGGGGGTCAATGAGCAGTTCTTC. Translation gives CASSPQQGVNEQFF.